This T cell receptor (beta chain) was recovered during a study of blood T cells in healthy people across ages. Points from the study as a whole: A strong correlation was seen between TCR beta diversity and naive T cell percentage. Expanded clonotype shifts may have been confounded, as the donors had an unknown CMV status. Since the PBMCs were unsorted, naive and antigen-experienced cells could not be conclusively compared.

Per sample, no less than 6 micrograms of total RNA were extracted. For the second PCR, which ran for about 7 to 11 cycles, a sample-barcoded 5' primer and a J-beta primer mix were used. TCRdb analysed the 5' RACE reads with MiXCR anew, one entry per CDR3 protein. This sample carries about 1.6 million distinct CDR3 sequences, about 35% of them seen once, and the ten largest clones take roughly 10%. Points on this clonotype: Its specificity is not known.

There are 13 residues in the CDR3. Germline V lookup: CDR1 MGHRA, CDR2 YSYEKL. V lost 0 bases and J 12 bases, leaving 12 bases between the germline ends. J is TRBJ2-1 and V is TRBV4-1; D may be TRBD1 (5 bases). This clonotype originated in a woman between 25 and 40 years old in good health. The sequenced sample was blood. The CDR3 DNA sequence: TGCGCCAGCAGCCAAGATCTAAGGGGTTTGCAGTTCTTC. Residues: CASSQDLRGLQFF.